The sequence of this T cell receptor (beta chain) was determined in a study of T-cell memory formation after mild COVID-19. Study-wide background: Clustering of TCRs was largely donor specific. Study-wide results and caveats: CD4/CD8 balance held among clones contracting day 15 to 85, and later expanders leaned CD4+.

Amplification by 5'RACE using constant-segment primers produced TCR alpha and TCR beta cDNA libraries that carried sample barcodes and UMIs. In TCRdb, the 5' RACE reads were re-called with MiXCR into one record per CDR3 protein. The table has about 620,000 distinct CDR3 sequences, approximately 19% seen once; the top ten hold more than 10%. This clonotype has only a few counts. Its antigen is not identified. The CDR3 totals 15 residues. With 1 base clipped from V and 3 bases from J, the junction kept 4 bases outside the gene matches. Germline values: CDR1 ENHRY, CDR2 SYGVKD. The V and J genes are TRBV10-3 and TRBJ2-5; 8 positions agree with TRBD1. Sequencing was done on a sample of PBMCs or a T cell subset sorted from them (not recorded which). This sequence originates from an adult woman who had mild COVID-19 (a few samples of this study predate the infection). Cell type and time point are not known. The CDR3 sequence is CAISELDRAEETQYF. DNA of the CDR3: TGTGCCATCAGTGAGTTGGACAGGGCGGAAGAGACCCAGTACTTC.